Shown below are 23 T cell receptor beta chains from a single sample sequenced in a study of blood T cell repertoires in COVID-19. The method was immunoSEQ multiplex PCR; TCRdb's version includes in-frame clones alone and lacks a portion of them. This table holds some 140,000 clones, around 84% found once. Sequencing input: peripheral blood. Receptors were obtained from an elderly woman with acute or convalescent COVID-19.

This chain joins TRBV30 and TRBJ2-1, with 7 bases identical to TRBD2. From germline, CDR1 is GTSNPN and CDR2 SVGIG (reference sequence). The CDR3 consists of 13 residues. The V and J ends lost 5 bases and 8 bases, in that order; junction bases with no gene match: 9. This CDR3 reads CAWSVAGYHEQFF. CDR3 sequence (DNA): TGTGCCTGGTCTGTAGCGGGCTATCATGAGCAGTTCTTC.

This sequence joins TRBV9 and TRBJ1-2; D not resolved. Trimming stripped 6 bases from V and 4 bases from J, with 13 bases between. This CDR3 region has 13 residues. Germline CDR1 reads SGDLS; CDR2 reads YYNGEE. CDR3 in amino acids: CASTPGTGYGYTF. CDR3 DNA sequence: TGTGCCAGCACCCCAGGTACTGGCTATGGCTACACCTTC.

V is TRBV6-6 and J is TRBJ2-1; 12 positions match TRBD1. Germline V gives CDR1 MNHNY, CDR2 SVGAGI (reference sequence). V shed 4 bases, J shed 7 bases, and the junction held 5 bases outside the gene matches. The CDR3 spans 15 residues. The CDR3 DNA sequence: TGTGCCAGCAGTTTCCAGGGACAGGGGGCTAATGAGCAGTTCTTC. This encodes CASSFQGQGANEQFF.

The chain combines TRBV27 with TRBJ2-3; tentative D call: TRBD1 (5 bases). The germline gives CDR1 MNHEY, CDR2 SMNVEV (reference sequence). V was clipped by 1 base and J by 6 bases, with 11 bases between them. This CDR3 spans 14 amino acids. As DNA, the CDR3 is TGTGCCAGCAGTTTATGGGGCCCCGGGGATACGCAGTATTTT. Its protein product is CASSLWGPGDTQYF.

The chain recombines TRBV3-1 (or the pseudogene TRBV3-2) with TRBJ1-4; D is ambiguous. Trimming shortened V by 3 bases and J by 5 bases, and 10 bases separated the two germline ends. CDR1 LGHDT and CDR2 YNNKEL come from the germline V gene (reference sequence). The CDR3 contains 14 residues. The CDR3 DNA sequence: TGTGCCAGCAGCCAGGGAGCGGCCAATGAAAAACTGTTTTTT. Protein: CASSQGAANEKLFF.

This clone was seen a handful of times. The genes are TRBV3-1 (or the pseudogene TRBV3-2) and TRBJ2-5, with D possibly matching TRBD2 (6 bases). Germline values: CDR1 LGHDT, CDR2 YNNKEL (reference sequence). V was clipped by 2 bases and J by 5 bases, with 9 bases between them. The CDR3 extends over 13 amino acids. The CDR3 reads CASSQPGGETQYF. In nucleotides, the CDR3 is TGTGCCAGCAGCCAACCTGGGGGGGAGACCCAGTACTTC.

The V gene is TRBV2, the J gene TRBJ1-2, with a possible D match to TRBD1 (6 bases). V lost 8 bases to trimming and J lost 4 bases, with 17 bases between them. The CDR3 totals 14 residues. The germline V gene encodes CDR1 SNHLY and CDR2 FYNNEI. The CDR3 region is CASFDDRSSYGYTF. As DNA, the CDR3 is TGTGCCAGCTTCGACGACAGGTCGAGCTATGGCTACACCTTC. Full variable domain (missing parts from reference TRBV2 and TRBJ1-2): EPEVTQTPSHQVTQMGQEVILRCVPISNHLYFYWYRQILGQKVEFLVSFYNNEISEKSEIFDDQFSVERPDGSNFTLKIRSTKLEDSAMYFCASFDDRSSYGYTFGSGTRLTVV.

V gene TRBV5-1 combines with J gene TRBJ2-1; possible D gene TRBD1, 5 bases. Trimming pared 0 bases from V and 6 bases from J, leaving 7 bases between. The germline gives CDR1 SGHRS, CDR2 YFSETQ. CDR3 length equals 13 residues. CDR3 in amino acids: CASSLGQPNEQFF. The CDR3 coding sequence is TGCGCCAGCAGCTTGGGACAGCCCAATGAGCAGTTCTTC.

This chain links TRBV6-1 with TRBJ2-7; TRBD2 agrees at 7 bases. V dropped 6 bases and J dropped 2; count of bases not matched to a gene: 10. The CDR3 is 15 residues long. The V gene's germline CDR1 is MNHNS and CDR2 SASEGT. The CDR3 loop reads CASRGGGGLTYEQYF. DNA for the CDR3: TGTGCCAGCAGGGGCGGCGGGGGTTTAACCTACGAGCAGTACTTC.

This sequence joins TRBV7-2 and TRBJ1-5; 8 bases agree with TRBD1. This CDR3 has 17 residues. The germline gives CDR1 SGHTA, CDR2 FQGNSA. With 3 bases clipped from V and 3 bases from J, the junction kept 10 bases outside the gene matches. The CDR3 nucleotides are TGTGCCAGCAGCTTGGGGACAGGAAACAGGGACAATCAGCCCCAGCATTTT. Translating it yields CASSLGTGNRDNQPQHF.

V usage is TRBV6-4 and J usage is TRBJ2-5, with D perhaps matching TRBD2 (6 bases). The ends were cut back, 5 bases at V and 5 bases at J, with 12 bases in the middle. Germline V gene data show CDR1 as MRHNA and CDR2 as SNTAGT. The length of the CDR3 is 13 residues. The DNA for the CDR3 is TGTGCCAGCAGTCCGACTAGAGGGGAGACCCAGTACTTC. It translates to CASSPTRGETQYF.

The chain links TRBV12-5 to TRBJ2-7; tentatively, D is TRBD1 (7 bases). The CDR3 sequence is 19 residues long. The germline gives CDR1 LGHNT, CDR2 FRNRAP. Trimming took 0 bases from V and 4 from J, leaving 25 bases between them. CDR3 region: CASGLVLITTEGAAYEQYF. The CDR3 nucleotides are TGTGCTAGTGGTTTGGTACTTATAACCACGGAGGGGGCCGCGTACGAGCAGTACTTC.

This chain connects TRBV5-1 to TRBJ1-1; 10 bases are shared with TRBD1. Germline V CDR1 and CDR2: SGHRS, YFSETQ. The length of the CDR3 is 16 residues. V lost 1 base and J lost 6; bases outside the gene matches: 9. The CDR3 protein is CASSLSGQGVVSEAFF. CDR3 sequence (DNA): TGCGCCAGCAGCTTGTCTGGACAGGGGGTTGTATCTGAAGCTTTCTTT.

This chain connects TRBV3-1 (or the pseudogene TRBV3-2) to TRBJ2-6; TRBD1 aligns across 8 bases. J was trimmed by 0 bases and V by 8 bases; bases with no gene match: 0. The CDR3 length is 14 residues. CDR1 and CDR2 (germline): LGHDT, YNNKEL (reference sequence). The CDR3 DNA is TGTGCCAGCGGACAGGGCTCTGGGGCCAACGTCCTGACTTTC. Encoded protein: CASGQGSGANVLTF.

V usage is TRBV19 and J usage is TRBJ2-7; D is ambiguous. The CDR3 contains 15 residues. Germline values: CDR1 LNHDA, CDR2 SQIVND (reference sequence). The V and J ends lost 5 bases and 0 bases respectively, with 14 bases between them. The DNA of the CDR3 is TGTGCCAGTAGTCTCCATGGGCAGACCTCCTACGAGCAGTACTTC. Its protein is CASSLHGQTSYEQYF.

J is TRBJ2-5 and V is TRBV5-4, with TRBD2 identical over 11 bases. Germline CDR1 SGHNT, CDR2 YYREEE (reference sequence). V was clipped by 3 bases and J by 5 bases; unmatched bases: 9. This CDR3 region has 16 residues. The CDR3 bases are TGTGCCAGCAGCTGGCGGACTAGCGGGCCGAAGGAGACCCAGTACTTC. Its translation is CASSWRTSGPKETQYF.

This clone has only a few counts. The rearrangement uses TRBV18 and TRBJ2-7; 8 bases line up with TRBD1. After removal of 1 base from V and 3 bases from J, the junction contained 11 bases not matched to a gene. This CDR3 spans 17 amino acids. The germline gives CDR1 KGHSH, CDR2 LQKENI. The CDR3 DNA is TGTGCCAGCTCACCACTGGGGACAGGAACCGTGTTCTACGAGCAGTACTTC. This encodes CASSPLGTGTVFYEQYF.

A few counts support this clone. The chain is built from TRBV30 and TRBJ2-7, with D possibly being TRBD1 (6 bases). This CDR3 contains 16 residues. The V and J ends lost 4 bases and 1 base respectively, with 20 bases between them. CDR1 and CDR2 from the germline V gene are GTSNPN and SVGIG (reference sequence). CDR3 region: CAWNYNRDKRSYEQYF. The CDR3 region has the DNA TGTGCCTGGAACTATAACCGGGACAAAAGGTCCTACGAGCAGTACTTC.

V is TRBV18 and J is TRBJ2-3; 12 nucleotides align to TRBD2. The V segment lost 6 bases and the J segment 6 bases; nucleotides outside the gene matches: 1. The CDR3 covers 13 residues. Looked up from germline, CDR1 is KGHSH and CDR2 is LQKENI. CDR3 nucleotide sequence: TGTGCCAGCTCCGGACTAGCGGGGGATACGCAGTATTTT. As protein: CASSGLAGDTQYF.

This chain connects TRBV6-1 to TRBJ2-4; TRBD1 matches 9 bases. V lost 2 bases to trimming and J lost 1 base; unmatched junction nucleotides: 15. This CDR3 is built from 20 residues. Germline loops: CDR1 MNHNS, CDR2 SASEGT. The CDR3 region is CASSELTGGRRGRAKNIQYF. The CDR3 DNA sequence: TGTGCCAGCAGTGAATTGACAGGGGGGCGTCGGGGTAGGGCCAAAAACATTCAGTACTTC.

V gene TRBV4-1 combines with J gene TRBJ1-4; the D is unclear. This CDR3 region has 14 residues. Germline V gene sequence: CDR1 MGHRA, CDR2 YSYEKL. The V gene lost 7 bases and the J gene lost 8 bases, with 17 bases spanning the gap. CDR3 amino acids: CASTGSTVREKLFF. CDR3 nucleotide sequence: TGCGCCAGCACCGGGTCCACGGTGAGGGAAAAACTGTTTTTT.

This clone was detected only once. CDR3 coding DNA: TGTGCCTGGAGTGCCGACAGGGCAAACCCACCCCTCCACTTT. Residues: CAWSADRANPPLHF. This sequence joins TRBV30 and TRBJ1-6; 7 bases map to TRBD1. The V segment lost 1 base and the J segment 11 bases; nucleotides outside the gene matches: 8. Germline CDR1 and CDR2: GTSNPN and SVGIG (reference sequence). The CDR3 runs to 14 residues.

The CDR3 loop reads CASKQAGGGNEQFF. Here the CDR3 DNA reads TGTGCCAGCAAACAGGCGGGGGGAGGCAATGAGCAGTTCTTC. The chain has TRBV11-3 and TRBJ2-1, with 8 bases aligning to TRBD2. Germline lookup yields CDR1 SGHNT and CDR2 YENEEA. There are 14 residues in the CDR3. After removal of 7 bases from V and 6 bases from J, the junction contained 8 bases not matched to a gene.